Listed below are T cell receptor beta chains from one sample, sequenced in a study of T cell responses to AZD1222 COVID-19 vaccine. The protocol was immunoSEQ multiplex PCR, while the TCRdb copy is restricted to in-frame clones and leaves out a portion. The data hold about 150,000 clones, with about 87% observed a single time. Source: peripheral blood, taken on day 0 of MenACWY control vaccination. These TCRs come from an adult in good health. Both conserved end residues are part of each CDR3. D genes are given only for firm matches. Clone size is shown for a subset of rows, as once, few, many or a class of expanded clone.

clone_size,v_call,j_call,d_call,cdr3_aa,cdr3_nt
-,TRBV7-3,TRBJ2-1,-,CASSLRAAVGNYPYEQFF,TGTGCCAGCAGCTTACGCGCCGCGGTGGGGAATTATCCTTATGAGCAGTTCTTC
once,TRBV7-3,TRBJ1-3,-,CASQADSGNTIYF,TGTGCCAGCCAAGCGGACTCTGGAAACACCATATATTTT
-,TRBV20-1,TRBJ2-2,-,CSARAYGELFF,TGCAGTGCTAGGGCGTACGGGGAGCTGTTTTTT
once,TRBV5-1,TRBJ2-7,-,CASSLTGYSYEQYF,TGCGCCAGCAGCTTGACAGGTTACTCCTACGAGCAGTACTTC
-,TRBV12-3/TRBV12-4,TRBJ1-2,TRBD1,CASSRQGSYGYTF,TGTGCCAGCAGTCGACAGGGGAGCTATGGCTACACCTTC
once,TRBV4-2,TRBJ1-4,-,CASSQGPREKLFF,TGTGCCAGCAGCCAAGGGCCCAGGGAAAAACTGTTTTTT
-,TRBV7-3,TRBJ1-2,-,CASSSTGAGNYGYTF,TGTGCCAGCAGCTCTACGGGGGCGGGTAACTATGGCTACACCTTC
once,TRBV19,TRBJ1-5,TRBD1,CASNSGGFSQPQHF,TGTGCCAGTAACTCAGGGGGTTTCAGTCAGCCCCAGCATTTT
-,TRBV18,TRBJ2-2,-,CASSLRQGNTGELFF,TGTGCCAGCTCACTTCGACAAGGGAACACCGGGGAGCTGTTTTTT
-,TRBV9,TRBJ2-3,-,CASSEGGGYDDTQYF,TGTGCCAGCAGCGAAGGGGGAGGGTATGACGATACGCAGTATTTT
few,TRBV6-5,TRBJ2-7,TRBD2,CASSRWEGYEQYF,TGTGCCAGCAGCAGGTGGGAGGGCTACGAGCAGTACTTC
-,TRBV7-8,TRBJ2-1,-,CASSFRQGLVRDPYNEQFF,TGTGCCAGCAGCTTTCGACAGGGTCTAGTGCGGGACCCTTACAATGAGCAGTTCTTC
-,TRBV7-2,TRBJ1-5,TRBD1,CASSLQGPNQPQHF,TGTGCCAGCAGCCTACAGGGGCCTAATCAGCCCCAGCATTTT
-,TRBV12-3/TRBV12-4,TRBJ1-1,TRBD1,CASSPRNRGEAFF,TGTGCCAGCAGTCCGAGAAACAGGGGCGAAGCTTTCTTT
-,TRBV6-4,TRBJ2-3,TRBD2,CASSRSGGGTDTQYF,TGTGCCAGCAGTCGCAGCGGGGGGGGCACAGATACGCAGTATTTT
-,TRBV4-2,TRBJ2-7,TRBD2,CASSQEILAGELGYEQYF,TGTGCCAGCAGCCAAGAAATCCTGGCGGGGGAGCTCGGATACGAGCAGTACTTC
-,TRBV4-3,TRBJ2-2,-,CASSQVRLNTGELFF,TGCGCCAGCAGCCAAGTTCGATTGAACACCGGGGAGCTGTTTTTT
-,TRBV7-2,TRBJ1-6,-,CASSSTLDAVRLSPLHF,TGTGCCAGCAGCTCAACCCTCGATGCGGTTCGGCTCTCACCCCTCCACTTT
-,TRBV19,TRBJ1-5,-,CASSKDRSNQPQHF,TGTGCCAGTAGTAAAGACAGGAGCAATCAGCCCCAGCATTTT
-,TRBV4-2,TRBJ1-3,-,CASSQVWASGNTIYF,TGTGCCAGCAGCCAAGTTTGGGCAAGTGGAAACACCATATATTTT
-,TRBV5-1,TRBJ1-1,-,CASSLGQGMSTEAFF,TGCGCCAGCAGCTTGGGCCAGGGAATGAGTACTGAAGCTTTCTTT
-,TRBV5-1,TRBJ1-1,TRBD1,CASNDPRTGNTEAFF,TGCGCCAGCAACGACCCAAGGACAGGGAACACTGAAGCTTTCTTT
-,TRBV30,TRBJ2-1,-,CAWSEGFGSYNEQFF,TGTGCCTGGAGTGAAGGATTCGGCTCCTACAATGAGCAGTTCTTC
-,TRBV5-1,TRBJ2-7,TRBD1,CASSLGQGNNEQYF,TGCGCCAGCAGCTTGGGACAGGGAAACAACGAGCAGTACTTC
-,TRBV3-1/TRBV3-2,TRBJ2-7,TRBD2,CASSPSTSGYIEQYF,TGTGCCAGCAGCCCAAGTACTAGCGGTTATATAGAGCAGTACTTC
-,TRBV6-2/TRBV6-3,TRBJ2-3,-,CASSYASTTDTQYF,TGTGCCAGCAGTTACGCCTCTACCACAGATACGCAGTATTTT
-,TRBV7-8,TRBJ2-7,TRBD1,CASSFWTGGYEQYF,TGTGCCAGCAGCTTCTGGACAGGGGGCTACGAGCAGTACTTC
-,TRBV7-9,TRBJ1-6,-,CASSLRMSSYNSPLHF,TGTGCCAGCAGCCTTCGGATGAGCTCCTATAATTCACCCCTCCACTTT